This paragraph reports one T cell receptor (beta chain). This entry belongs to a study of blood T cell repertoires in COVID-19. Overall study: Acute-phase and convalescent COVID-19 samples originated in the United States, Italy and Spain. PBMCs, B-cell-depleted T cells, or T cells were the source of the cDNA or gDNA that made up the material.

Original handling: Estimation of nucleated cell counts relied on the amplification of reference gene primers. Assay: immunoSEQ multiplex PCR; the TCRdb copy retains only in-frame clones and omits some. The DNA gave D and trimming, while V, J and clone size come from that table. The sample consists of about 190,000 clones, about 88% of them appearing once. The V gene's germline CDR1 is LGHDT and CDR2 YNNKEL (reference sequence). This CDR3 spans 15 amino acids. The V gene lost 1 base and the J gene lost 6 bases, with 12 bases spanning the gap. The V gene is TRBV3-1 (or the pseudogene TRBV3-2), the J gene TRBJ1-4; the D is unclear. Sample: peripheral blood. The receptor's source is a man aged 18 to 30 with active or convalescent COVID-19. The CDR3 DNA reads TGTGCCAGCAGCCAAGGCACCGTTACTCATGAAAAACTGTTTTTT. Residues: CASSQGTVTHEKLFF.